This TCR beta chain comes out of a study of shared clonotypes between healthy human individuals. Study information: A few men and a couple of women, aged 18 to 49, were donors.

Selected positively for CCR7 and CD45RO-negative, naive CD8 cells excluded terminally differentiated effector memory CD45RA+ cells. Donors comprised healthy HIV-negative adults lacking recent acute infections or vaccinations. The V gene end was trimmed by 1 base and the J gene end by 3 bases; junction bases not matched to a gene: 3. The germline V gene has CDR1 LGHNA and CDR2 YSLEER. The CDR3 is 14 residues long. Study conclusions and caveats: In general, naive subsets displayed greater estimated richness than memory subsets did. Though the depth was large, rarefaction showed that sorted-subset sequencing was incomplete.

Assay used: immunoSEQ multiplex PCR; TCRdb lists only in-frame clones, some missing. The top ten hold 1% to 1.5% of the sample, which has about 1,900,000 clones, about 95% seen once. Comment on this clone: Antigen specificity is unknown.

Sequencing used naive CD8+ T cells sorted from blood. V gene TRBV4-3 combines with J gene TRBJ2-7; TRBD1 matches at 7 bases. The TCR originated in a man between 18 and 35 years old in good health. CDR3 sequence reads: CASSQAHRGYEQYF. In nucleotides, the CDR3 is TGCGCCAGCAGCCAAGCTCACAGGGGCTACGAGCAGTACTTC.